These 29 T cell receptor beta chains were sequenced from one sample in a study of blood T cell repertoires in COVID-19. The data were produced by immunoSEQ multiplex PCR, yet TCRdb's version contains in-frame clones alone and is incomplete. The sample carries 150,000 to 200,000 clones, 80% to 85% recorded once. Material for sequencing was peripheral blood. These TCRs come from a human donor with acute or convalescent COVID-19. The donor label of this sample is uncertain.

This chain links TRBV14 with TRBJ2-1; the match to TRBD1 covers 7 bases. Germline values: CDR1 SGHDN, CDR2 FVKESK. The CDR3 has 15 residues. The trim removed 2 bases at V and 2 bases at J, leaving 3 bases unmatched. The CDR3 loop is CASSQPGTAYNEQFF. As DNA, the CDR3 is TGTGCCAGCAGCCAACCCGGGACAGCCTACAATGAGCAGTTCTTC.

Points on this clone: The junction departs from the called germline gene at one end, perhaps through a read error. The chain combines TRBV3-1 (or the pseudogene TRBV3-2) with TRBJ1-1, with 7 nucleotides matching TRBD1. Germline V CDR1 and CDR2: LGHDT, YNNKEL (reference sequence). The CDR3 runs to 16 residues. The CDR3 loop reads CASRQGTAGTNTEAFF. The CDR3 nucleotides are TGTGCCAGCAGGCAAGGGACAGCAGGGACCAACACTGAAGCTTTCTTT.

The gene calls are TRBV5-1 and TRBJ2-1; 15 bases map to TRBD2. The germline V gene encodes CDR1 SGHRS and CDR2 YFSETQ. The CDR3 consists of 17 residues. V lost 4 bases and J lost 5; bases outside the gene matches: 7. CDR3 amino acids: CASSPGLAGGWDNEQFF. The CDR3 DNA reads TGCGCCAGCAGCCCCGGACTAGCGGGAGGGTGGGACAATGAGCAGTTCTTC.

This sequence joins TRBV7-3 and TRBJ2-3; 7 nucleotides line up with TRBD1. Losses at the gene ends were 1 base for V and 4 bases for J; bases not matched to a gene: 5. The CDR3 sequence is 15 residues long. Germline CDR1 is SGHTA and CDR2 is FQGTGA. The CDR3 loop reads CASSLRGQLADTQYF. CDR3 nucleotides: TGTGCCAGCAGCTTAAGGGGACAGTTGGCAGATACGCAGTATTTT. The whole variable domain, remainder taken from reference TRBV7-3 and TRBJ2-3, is GAGVSQTPSNKVTEKGKYVELRCDPISGHTALYWYRQSLGQGPEFLIYFQGTGAADDSGLPNDRFFAVRPEGSVSTLKIQRTERGDSAVYLCASSLRGQLADTQYFGPGTRLTVL.

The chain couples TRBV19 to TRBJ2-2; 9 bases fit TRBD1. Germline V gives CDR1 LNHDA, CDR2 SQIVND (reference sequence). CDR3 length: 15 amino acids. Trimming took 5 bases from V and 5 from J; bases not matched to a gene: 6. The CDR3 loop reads CASSRQGVVTGELFF. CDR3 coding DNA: TGTGCCAGTAGTCGACAGGGGGTTGTAACCGGGGAGCTGTTTTTT.

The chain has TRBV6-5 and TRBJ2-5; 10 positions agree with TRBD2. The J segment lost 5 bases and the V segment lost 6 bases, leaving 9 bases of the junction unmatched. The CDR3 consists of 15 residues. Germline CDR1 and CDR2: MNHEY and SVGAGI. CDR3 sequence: CASRQLAGGGETQYF. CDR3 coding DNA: TGTGCCAGCAGACAATTAGCGGGGGGCGGCGAGACCCAGTACTTC.

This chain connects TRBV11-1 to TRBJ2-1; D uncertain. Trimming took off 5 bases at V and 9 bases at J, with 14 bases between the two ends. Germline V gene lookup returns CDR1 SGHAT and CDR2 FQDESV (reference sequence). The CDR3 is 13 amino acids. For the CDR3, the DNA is TGTGCCAGCAGCCCGGCCCCCAGAGGTGAGCAGTTCTTC. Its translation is CASSPAPRGEQFF.

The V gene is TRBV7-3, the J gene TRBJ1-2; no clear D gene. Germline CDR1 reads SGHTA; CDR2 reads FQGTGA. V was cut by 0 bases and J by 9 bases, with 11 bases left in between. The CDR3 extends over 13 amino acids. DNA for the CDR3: TGTGCCAGCAGCTTAACGTTGGCAGATCGCTACACCTTC. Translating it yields CASSLTLADRYTF.

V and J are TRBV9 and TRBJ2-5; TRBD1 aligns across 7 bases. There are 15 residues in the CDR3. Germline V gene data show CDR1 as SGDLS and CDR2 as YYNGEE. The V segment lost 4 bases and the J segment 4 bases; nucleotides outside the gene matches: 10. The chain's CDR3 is CASSTARGPLETQYF. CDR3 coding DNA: TGTGCCAGCAGCACTGCGAGGGGGCCCTTAGAGACCCAGTACTTC.

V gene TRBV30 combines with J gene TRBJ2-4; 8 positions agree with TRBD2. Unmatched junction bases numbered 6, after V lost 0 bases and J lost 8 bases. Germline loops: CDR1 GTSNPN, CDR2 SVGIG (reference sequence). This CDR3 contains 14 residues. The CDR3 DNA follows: TGTGCCTGGAGTGTACGGGGACTAGAGTACATTCAGTACTTC. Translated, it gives CAWSVRGLEYIQYF.

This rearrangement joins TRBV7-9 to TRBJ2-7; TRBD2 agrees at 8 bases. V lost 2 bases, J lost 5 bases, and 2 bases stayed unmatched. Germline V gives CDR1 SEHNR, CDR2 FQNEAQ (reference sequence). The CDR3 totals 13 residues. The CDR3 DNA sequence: TGTGCCAGCAGCTTAACTAGCGGTAACGAGCAGTACTTC. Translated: CASSLTSGNEQYF.

The CDR3 DNA sequence: TGCGCCAGCAGCCCCCAAGGGGGAGACTCTGGGGCCAACGTCCTGACTTTC. Its protein is CASSPQGGDSGANVLTF. This chain uses TRBV5-1 with TRBJ2-6; maybe TRBD1 (6 bases). CDR3 size: 17 residues. The germline CDR1 and CDR2 sequences are SGHRS and YFSETQ. Between the trimmed V and J ends, which lost 4 bases and 0 bases, there was a span of 14 bases.

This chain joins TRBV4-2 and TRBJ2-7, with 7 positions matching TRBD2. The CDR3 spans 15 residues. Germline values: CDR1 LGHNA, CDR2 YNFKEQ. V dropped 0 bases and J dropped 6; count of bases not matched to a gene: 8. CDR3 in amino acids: CASSQEAGQFSEQYF. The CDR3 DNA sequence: TGTGCCAGCAGCCAAGAAGCGGGGCAATTCAGCGAGCAGTACTTC.

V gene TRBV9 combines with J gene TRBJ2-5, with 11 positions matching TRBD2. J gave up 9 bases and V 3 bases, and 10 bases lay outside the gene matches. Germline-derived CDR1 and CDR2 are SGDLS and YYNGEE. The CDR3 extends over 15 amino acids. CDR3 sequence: CASSARTSGRWAQYF. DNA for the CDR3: TGTGCCAGCAGCGCCCGGACTAGCGGGCGTTGGGCCCAGTACTTC.

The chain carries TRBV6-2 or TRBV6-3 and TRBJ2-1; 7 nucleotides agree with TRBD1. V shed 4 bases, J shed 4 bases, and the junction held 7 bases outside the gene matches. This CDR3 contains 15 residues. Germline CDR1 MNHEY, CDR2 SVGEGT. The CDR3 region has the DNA TGTGCCAGCAGTTTCCACAGGGGTACTTACAATGAGCAGTTCTTC. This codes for CASSFHRGTYNEQFF.

The CDR3 DNA follows: TGTGCCAGCAGTTACTGGGGAGGGGGCTACGAGCAGTACTTC. It specifies CASSYWGGGYEQYF. This rearrangement joins TRBV6-5 to TRBJ2-7, with D perhaps TRBD2 (7 bases). This CDR3 spans 14 amino acids. Trimming shortened V by 1 base and J by 3 bases, and 10 bases separated the two germline ends. CDR1 and CDR2 (germline): MNHEY, SVGAGI.

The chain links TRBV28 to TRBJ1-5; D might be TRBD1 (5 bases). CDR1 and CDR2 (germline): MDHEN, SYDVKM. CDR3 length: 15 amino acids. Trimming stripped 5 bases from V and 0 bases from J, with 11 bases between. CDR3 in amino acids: CASSRRQNSNQPQHF. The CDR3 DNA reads TGTGCCAGCAGTCGTAGACAGAATAGCAATCAGCCCCAGCATTTT.

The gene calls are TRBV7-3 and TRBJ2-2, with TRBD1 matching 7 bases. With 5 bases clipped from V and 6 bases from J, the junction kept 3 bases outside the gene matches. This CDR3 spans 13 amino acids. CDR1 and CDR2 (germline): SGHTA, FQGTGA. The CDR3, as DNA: TGTGCCAGCAGCCGACAGGGTTCCGGGGAGCTGTTTTTT. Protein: CASSRQGSGELFF.

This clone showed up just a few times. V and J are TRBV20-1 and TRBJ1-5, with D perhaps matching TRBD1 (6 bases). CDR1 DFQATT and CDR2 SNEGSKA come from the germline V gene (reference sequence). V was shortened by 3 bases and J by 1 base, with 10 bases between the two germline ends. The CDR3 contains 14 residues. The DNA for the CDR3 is TGCAGTGCTAGTCCTGGGACAAGCAATCAGCCCCAGCATTTT. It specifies CSASPGTSNQPQHF.

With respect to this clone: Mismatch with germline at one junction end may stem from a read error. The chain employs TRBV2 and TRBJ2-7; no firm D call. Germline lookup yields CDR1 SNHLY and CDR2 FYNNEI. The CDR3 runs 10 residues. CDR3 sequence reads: CASSPPPSGF. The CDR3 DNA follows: TGTGCCAGCAGTCCCCCACCGAGTGGCTTC.

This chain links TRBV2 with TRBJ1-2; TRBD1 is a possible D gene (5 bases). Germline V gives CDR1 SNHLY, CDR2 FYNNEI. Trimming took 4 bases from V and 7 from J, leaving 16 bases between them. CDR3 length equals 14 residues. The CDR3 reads CASSGSTPGGGYTF. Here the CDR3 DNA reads TGTGCCAGCAGTGGATCTACCCCGGGGGGTGGCTACACCTTC.

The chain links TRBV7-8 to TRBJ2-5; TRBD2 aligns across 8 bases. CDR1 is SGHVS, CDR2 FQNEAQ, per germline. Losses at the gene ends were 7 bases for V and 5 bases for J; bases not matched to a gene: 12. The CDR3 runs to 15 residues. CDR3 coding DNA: TGTGCCAGCACCTTGGCCCCGGGAGGGATGGAGACCCAGTACTTC. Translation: CASTLAPGGMETQYF.

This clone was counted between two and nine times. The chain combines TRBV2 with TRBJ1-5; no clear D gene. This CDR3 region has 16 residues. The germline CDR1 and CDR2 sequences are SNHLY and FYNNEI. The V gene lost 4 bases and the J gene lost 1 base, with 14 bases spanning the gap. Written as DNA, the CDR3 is TGTGCCAGCAGTGGGCAGGAAGGGAGGAGCAATCAGCCCCAGCATTTT. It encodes CASSGQEGRSNQPQHF.

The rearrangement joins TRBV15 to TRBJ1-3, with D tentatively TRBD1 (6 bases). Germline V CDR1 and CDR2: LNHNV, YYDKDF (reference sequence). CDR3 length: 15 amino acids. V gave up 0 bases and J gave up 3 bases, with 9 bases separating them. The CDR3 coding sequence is TGTGCCACCAGCAGAGACAGGGGAAATGGAAACACCATATATTTT. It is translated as CATSRDRGNGNTIYF.

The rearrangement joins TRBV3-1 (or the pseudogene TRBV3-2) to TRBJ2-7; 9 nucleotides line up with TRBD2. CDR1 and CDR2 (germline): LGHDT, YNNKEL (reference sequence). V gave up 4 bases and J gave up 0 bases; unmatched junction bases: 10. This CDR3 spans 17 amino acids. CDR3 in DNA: TGTGCCAGCAGCCCCTCCACTAGCGGGCATTCCTCCTACGAGCAGTACTTC. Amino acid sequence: CASSPSTSGHSSYEQYF.

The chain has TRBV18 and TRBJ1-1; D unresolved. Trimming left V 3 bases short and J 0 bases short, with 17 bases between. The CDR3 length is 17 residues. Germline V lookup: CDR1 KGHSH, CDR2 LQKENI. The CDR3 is CASSPVNGITMNTEAFF. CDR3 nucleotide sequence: TGTGCCAGCTCACCGGTCAACGGGATTACCATGAACACTGAAGCTTTCTTT. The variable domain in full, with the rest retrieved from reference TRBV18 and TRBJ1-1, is NAGVMQNPRHLVRRRGQEARLRCSPMKGHSHVYWYRQLPEEGLKFMVYLQKENIIDESGMPKERFSAEFPKEGPSILRIQQVVRGDSAAYFCASSPVNGITMNTEAFFGQGTRLTVV.

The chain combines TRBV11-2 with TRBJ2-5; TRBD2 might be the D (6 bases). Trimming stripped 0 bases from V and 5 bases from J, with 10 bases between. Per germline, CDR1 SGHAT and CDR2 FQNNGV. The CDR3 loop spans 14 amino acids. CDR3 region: CASSLEGGRETQYF. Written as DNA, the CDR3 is TGTGCCAGCAGCTTAGAAGGTGGGAGGGAGACCCAGTACTTC.

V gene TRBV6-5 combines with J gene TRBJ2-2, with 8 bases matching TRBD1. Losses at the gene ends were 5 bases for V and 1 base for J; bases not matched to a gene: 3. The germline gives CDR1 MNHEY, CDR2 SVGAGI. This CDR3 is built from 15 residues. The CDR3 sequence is CASSPGTGNTGELFF. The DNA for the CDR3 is TGTGCCAGCAGTCCCGGGACAGGGAACACCGGGGAGCTGTTTTTT.

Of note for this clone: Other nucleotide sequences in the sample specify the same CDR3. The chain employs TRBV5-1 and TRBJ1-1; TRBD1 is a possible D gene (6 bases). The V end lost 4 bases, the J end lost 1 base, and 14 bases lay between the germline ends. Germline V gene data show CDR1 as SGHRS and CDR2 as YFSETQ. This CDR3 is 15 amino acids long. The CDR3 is CASSPREGGNTEAFF. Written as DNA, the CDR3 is TGCGCCAGCAGCCCCCGGGAGGGGGGGAACACTGAAGCTTTCTTT.